This T cell receptor (beta chain) was profiled in a study of OX40 agonist ivuxolimab in advanced cancers. Turning to the overall study: Ivuxolimab was an agonistic, fully human IgG2 monoclonal antibody directed against OX40 (CD134), a costimulatory receptor. Intravenous ivuxolimab was administered to patients every 2 weeks at six dose levels: 0.01, 0.1, 0.3, 1.5, 3 and 10 mg/kg. Of the 50 or so patients in dose escalation, 19 had hepatocellular carcinoma, some 15 had melanoma, 9 had renal cell carcinoma and 9 had head and neck cancer. The dose-escalation cohort was approximately 83% male with a mean age of around 62 years, ranging from 23 to 79. Patients were allowed to have had prior anti-PD-1, anti-PD-L1 or anti-CTLA-4 therapy, and around 40% of the dose-escalation patients had previously received checkpoint inhibitors. Three dose-escalation patients achieved partial responses, one with hepatocellular carcinoma and two with cutaneous melanoma. The purpose of peripheral TCRbeta sequencing was to test whether ivuxolimab changed TCR sequence diversity and led to clonal T-cell expansion. The paper describes the monotherapy dose-escalation part (N ≈ 52 patients) of the phase I trial of ivuxolimab. The investigation overall reported the following: In the 0.1-3.0 mg/kg groups, partial responders had among the lowest normalized peripheral clonal expansion, particularly in CD8+ T cells. At doses of 0.1 to 3.0 mg/kg, clonal expansion of both CD4+ and CD8+ blood T cells was observed from baseline to week 6. After ivuxolimab, CD8+ T cells had more expanded clones than CD4+ T cells on average. Low levels of normalized T-cell clonal expansion were also seen in some nonresponding patients. The antigen specificity of the clonally expanded peripheral T cells was not determined.

Genomic DNA was isolated from the sorted cells so that the TCRbeta CDR3 region could be sequenced. The immunoSEQ Assay was used to sequence the TCRbeta CDR3 regions. What TCRdb holds here is the immuneACCESS table cut down to in-frame rearrangements. Part of the clones is not present; checked against another copy, under half of the missing clones reflect an unresolved V gene, and the others are unexplained. For this sample the table gives roughly 64,000 clones, of which approximately 88% were detected only once. The ten biggest clones cover around 0.76% of the sample. This clone was recorded a few times. The antigen it recognizes is unknown. The sample holds no much larger clone one base away, and base qualities are not on file. Patients with a history of autoimmune disease or receiving systemic immunosuppression were excluded from the trial. In every dose cohort, peripheral blood was drawn for TCR sequencing at baseline, cycle 4 day 1, and cycle 7 day 1. The samples were drawn from a first-in-human, open-label, multicenter phase I dose-escalation trial of ivuxolimab. Adults with locally advanced or metastatic melanoma, renal cell carcinoma, hepatocellular carcinoma or head and neck squamous cell carcinoma were enrolled in the trial. Before TCR sequencing, CD4+ and CD8+ T cells were separately sorted from peripheral blood.

The germline V gene (reference sequence) sets CDR1 to PRHDT and CDR2 to FYEKMQ. The CDR3 has 14 amino acids, counting the end cysteine and phenylalanine. Here the CDR3 DNA is all that survives: 42 bases in frame from base 1. The junction carries 15 bases between V and J, which are trimmed by 8 bases and 2 bases respectively. Sequenced here: CD4+ or CD8+ T cells sorted from blood, sampled in a trial of the OX40 agonist ivuxolimab. The sequence was obtained from an adult with an advanced solid tumor such as melanoma, head and neck, liver or kidney cancer. The rearranged segments are TRBV13 and TRBJ1-2, and possibly TRBD1, on 5 matching bases. The CDR3 sequence is CASQRRGKNYGYTF. The DNA is TGTGCCAGCCAGCGGCGGGGCAAGAACTATGGCTACACCTTC.